Listed below are T cell receptor beta chains from one sample, sequenced in a study of cytomegalovirus exposure and HLA in healthy donors. TCRdb keeps only in-frame clones here, not all; method: immunoSEQ multiplex PCR. The sample yields about 92,000 clones, about 67% seen once. Sequences were obtained from PBMCs. The receptors come from a woman aged 18-35 years in good health and CMV-seropositive. Each CDR3 is given with its conserved first and last residue. Fields, in order: J gene, D gene, V gene, CDR3 length, clone size, CDR3 protein, CDR3 DNA. A D gene is named only where the DNA matches it firmly. Rows may omit the clone size; those that give it use once, few, many or a size class.

J: TRBJ2-1; D: .; V: TRBV30; length: 11; size: .; CDR3: CAWSRRDEQFF; DNA: TGTGCCTGGAGTCGACGGGATGAGCAGTTCTTC
J: TRBJ2-5; D: TRBD2; V: TRBV11-3; length: 15; size: .; CDR3: CASSLRTSPQETQYF; DNA: TGTGCCAGCAGCCTTCGGACTAGCCCCCAAGAGACCCAGTACTTC
J: TRBJ2-3; D: .; V: TRBV6-5; length: 13; size: .; CDR3: CASSTRTVVAQYF; DNA: TGTGCCAGCAGTACTCGGACTGTGGTGGCGCAGTATTTT
J: TRBJ1-1; D: .; V: TRBV7-2; length: 13; size: few; CDR3: CASSSGLDTEAFF; DNA: TGTGCCAGCAGCTCAGGGTTAGACACTGAAGCTTTCTTT
J: TRBJ1-2; D: .; V: TRBV5-6; length: 12; size: .; CDR3: CASSWGGDGYTF; DNA: TGTGCCAGCAGCTGGGGGGGAGATGGCTACACCTTC
J: TRBJ1-2; D: TRBD1; V: TRBV7-3; length: 13; size: .; CDR3: CASSSTGVDGYTF; DNA: TGTGCCAGCAGCTCGACAGGGGTGGATGGCTACACCTTC
J: TRBJ1-4; D: .; V: TRBV27; length: 18; size: few; CDR3: CASSVLPGPTAPKEKLFF; DNA: TGTGCCAGCAGCGTACTCCCAGGCCCGACAGCACCCAAGGAAAAACTGTTTTTT
J: TRBJ1-1; D: .; V: TRBV7-9; length: 14; size: .; CDR3: CASSLTGLATEAFF; DNA: TGTGCCAGCAGCTTAACAGGGTTGGCCACTGAAGCTTTCTTT
J: TRBJ1-5; D: .; V: TRBV7-2; length: 13; size: .; CDR3: CASSPEKNQPQHF; DNA: TGTGCCAGCAGCCCAGAAAAGAATCAGCCCCAGCATTTT
J: TRBJ2-3; D: .; V: TRBV2; length: 15; size: few; CDR3: CASSERRGYTDTQYF; DNA: TGTGCCAGCAGTGAGAGGCGGGGCTACACAGATACGCAGTATTTT
J: TRBJ1-5; D: .; V: TRBV28; length: 16; size: .; CDR3: CASSSPVTDSNQPQHF; DNA: TGTGCCAGCAGTTCCCCAGTGACAGATAGCAATCAGCCCCAGCATTTT
J: TRBJ2-7; D: .; V: TRBV20-1; length: 11; size: once; CDR3: CSAVIRYEQYF; DNA: TGCAGTGCCGTCATCCGGTACGAGCAGTACTTC
J: TRBJ2-7; D: .; V: TRBV9; length: 15; size: once; CDR3: CASPQARAYPYEQYF; DNA: TGTGCCAGTCCCCAGGCGAGGGCTTATCCCTACGAGCAGTACTTC
J: TRBJ1-4; D: TRBD1; V: TRBV10-2; length: 14; size: .; CDR3: CASSERTGEQKLFF; DNA: TGCGCCAGCAGTGAGAGGACAGGGGAACAAAAACTGTTTTTT
J: TRBJ1-2; D: .; V: TRBV7-9; length: 14; size: .; CDR3: CASSLAGLDYGYTF; DNA: TGTGCCAGCAGCTTAGCCGGGTTGGACTATGGCTACACCTTC
J: TRBJ1-6; D: .; V: TRBV6-5; length: 13; size: few; CDR3: CAARGGYNSPLHF; DNA: TGTGCCGCGAGGGGGGGTTATAATTCACCCCTCCACTTT
J: TRBJ2-1; D: TRBD2; V: TRBV10-3; length: 15; size: .; CDR3: CAISASGGTYNEQFF; DNA: TGTGCCATCAGTGCCTCGGGGGGTACCTACAATGAGCAGTTCTTC